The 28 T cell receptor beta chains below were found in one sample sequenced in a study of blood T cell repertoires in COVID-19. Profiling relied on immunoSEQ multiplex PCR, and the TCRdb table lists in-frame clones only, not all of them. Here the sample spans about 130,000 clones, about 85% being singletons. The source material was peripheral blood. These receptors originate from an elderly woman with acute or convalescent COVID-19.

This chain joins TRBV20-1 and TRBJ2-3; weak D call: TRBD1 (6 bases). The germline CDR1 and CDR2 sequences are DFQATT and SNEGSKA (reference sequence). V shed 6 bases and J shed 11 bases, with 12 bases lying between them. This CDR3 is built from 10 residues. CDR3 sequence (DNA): TGCAGTGCAGGGGGTGTGGGGCAGTATTTT. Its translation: CSAGGVGQYF.

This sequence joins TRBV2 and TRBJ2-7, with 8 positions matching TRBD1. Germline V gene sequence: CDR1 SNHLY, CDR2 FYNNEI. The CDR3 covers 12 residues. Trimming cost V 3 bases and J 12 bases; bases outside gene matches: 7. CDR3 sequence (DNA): TGTGCCAGCAGTGATCCGGACAGGGTTTCGTACTTC. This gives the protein CASSDPDRVSYF.

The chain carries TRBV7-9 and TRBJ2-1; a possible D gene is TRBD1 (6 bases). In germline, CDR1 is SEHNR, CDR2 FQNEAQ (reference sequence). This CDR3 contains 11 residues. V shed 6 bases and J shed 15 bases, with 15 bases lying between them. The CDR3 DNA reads TGTGCCAGCAGGCGAACAGGGAGCGCGTTCTTC. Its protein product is CASRRTGSAFF.

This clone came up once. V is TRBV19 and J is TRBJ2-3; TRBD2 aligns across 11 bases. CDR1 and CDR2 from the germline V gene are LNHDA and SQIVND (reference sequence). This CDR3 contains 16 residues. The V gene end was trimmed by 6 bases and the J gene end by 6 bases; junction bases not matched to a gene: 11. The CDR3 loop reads CASSRSLAGGLDTQYF. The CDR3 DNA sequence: TGTGCCAGTAGCCGATCTCTAGCGGGGGGCCTGGATACGCAGTATTTT.

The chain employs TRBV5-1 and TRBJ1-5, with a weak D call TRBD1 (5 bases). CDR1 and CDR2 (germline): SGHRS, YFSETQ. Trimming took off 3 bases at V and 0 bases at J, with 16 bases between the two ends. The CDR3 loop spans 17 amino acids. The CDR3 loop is CASSWVRGNDSNQPQHF. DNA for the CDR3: TGCGCCAGCAGCTGGGTGCGGGGGAATGATAGCAATCAGCCCCAGCATTTT.

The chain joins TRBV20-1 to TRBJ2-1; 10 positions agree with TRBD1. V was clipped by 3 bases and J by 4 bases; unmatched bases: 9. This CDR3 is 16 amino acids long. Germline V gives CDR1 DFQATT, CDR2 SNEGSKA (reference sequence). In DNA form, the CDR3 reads TGCAGTGCTAGTTCAGGGTCGGGACAGGGGTACAATGAGCAGTTCTTC. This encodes CSASSGSGQGYNEQFF.

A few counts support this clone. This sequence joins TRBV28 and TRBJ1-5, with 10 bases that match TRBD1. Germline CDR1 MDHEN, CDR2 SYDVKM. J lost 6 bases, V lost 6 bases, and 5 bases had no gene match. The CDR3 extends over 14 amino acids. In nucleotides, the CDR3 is TGTGCCAGCAGAGTCGGGACAGGGGTTCAGCCCCAGCATTTT. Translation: CASRVGTGVQPQHF.

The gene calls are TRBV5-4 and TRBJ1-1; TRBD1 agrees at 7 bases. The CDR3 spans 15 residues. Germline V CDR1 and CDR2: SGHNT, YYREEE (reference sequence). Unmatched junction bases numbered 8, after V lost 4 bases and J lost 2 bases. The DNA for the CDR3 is TGTGCCAGCAGCCCAGCAGGGGGGAGAAACACTGAAGCTTTCTTT. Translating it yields CASSPAGGRNTEAFF.

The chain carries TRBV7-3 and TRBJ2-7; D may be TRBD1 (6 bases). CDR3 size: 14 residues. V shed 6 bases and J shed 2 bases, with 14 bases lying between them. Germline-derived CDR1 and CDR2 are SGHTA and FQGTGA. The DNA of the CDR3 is TGTGCCAGCAGGCCTACCGGGACAACCTACGAGCAGTACTTC. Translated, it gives CASRPTGTTYEQYF.

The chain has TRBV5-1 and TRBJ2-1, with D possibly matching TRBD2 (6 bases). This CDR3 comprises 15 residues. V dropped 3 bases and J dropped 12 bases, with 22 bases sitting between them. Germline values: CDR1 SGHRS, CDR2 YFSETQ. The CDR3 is CASSSGQPSGDAQFF. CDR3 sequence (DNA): TGCGCCAGCAGCTCCGGTCAGCCTTCGGGGGATGCGCAGTTCTTC.

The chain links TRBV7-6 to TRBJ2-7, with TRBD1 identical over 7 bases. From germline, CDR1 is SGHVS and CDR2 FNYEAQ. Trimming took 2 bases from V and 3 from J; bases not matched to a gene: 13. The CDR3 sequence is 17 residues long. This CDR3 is CASSLYHPQTGNYEQYF. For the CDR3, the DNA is TGTGCCAGCAGCTTATATCACCCGCAGACAGGGAACTACGAGCAGTACTTC.

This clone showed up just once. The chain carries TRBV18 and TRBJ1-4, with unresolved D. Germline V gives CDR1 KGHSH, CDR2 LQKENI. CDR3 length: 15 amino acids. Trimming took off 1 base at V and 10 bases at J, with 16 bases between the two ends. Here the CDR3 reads CASSPRKEEVGKLFF. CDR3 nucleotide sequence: TGTGCCAGCTCACCACGAAAGGAGGAGGTGGGAAAACTGTTTTTT.

The CDR3 region is CASSDPGPYGYTF. The CDR3, as DNA: TGTGCCAGCTCTGATCCAGGGCCCTATGGCTACACCTTC. The genes are TRBV6-5 and TRBJ1-2; D is possibly TRBD1 (5 bases). From germline, CDR1 is MNHEY and CDR2 SVGAGI. The CDR3 extends over 13 amino acids. V was shortened by 8 bases and J by 4 bases, with 14 bases between the two germline ends.

CDR3 protein: CASSPGAGATGELFF. The DNA of the CDR3 is TGTGCCAGCAGTCCTGGTGCGGGGGCCACCGGGGAGCTGTTTTTT. This chain joins TRBV11-2 and TRBJ2-2; D perhaps matches TRBD2 (7 bases). Looked up from germline, CDR1 is SGHAT and CDR2 is FQNNGV. The CDR3 loop spans 15 amino acids. The ends were cut back, 6 bases at V and 4 bases at J, with 15 bases in the middle.

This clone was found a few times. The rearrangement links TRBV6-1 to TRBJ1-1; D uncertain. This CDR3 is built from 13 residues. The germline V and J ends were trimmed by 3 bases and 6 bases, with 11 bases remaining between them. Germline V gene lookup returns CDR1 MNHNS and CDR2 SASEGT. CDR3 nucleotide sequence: TGTGCCAGCAGTGATGTCTATTTCCCTGAAGCTTTCTTT. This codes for CASSDVYFPEAFF.

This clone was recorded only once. The CDR3 sequence: CASTIPRGGELFF. The CDR3 DNA reads TGTGCCAGCACCATACCCCGAGGCGGGGAGCTGTTTTTT. V and J are TRBV13 and TRBJ2-2; D uncertain. The CDR3 has 13 amino acids. V was cut by 7 bases and J by 7 bases, with 13 bases left in between. The germline V gene has CDR1 PRHDT and CDR2 FYEKMQ (reference sequence).

The CDR3 region has the DNA TGTGCCATCAGTGGGACATCGGAGACCCAGTACTTC. Amino acid sequence: CAISGTSETQYF. The chain carries TRBV10-3 and TRBJ2-5, with a weak D call TRBD1 (5 bases). CDR1 and CDR2 from the germline V gene are ENHRY and SYGVKD. V gave up 4 bases and J gave up 5 bases, with 8 bases separating them. CDR3 length: 12 residues.

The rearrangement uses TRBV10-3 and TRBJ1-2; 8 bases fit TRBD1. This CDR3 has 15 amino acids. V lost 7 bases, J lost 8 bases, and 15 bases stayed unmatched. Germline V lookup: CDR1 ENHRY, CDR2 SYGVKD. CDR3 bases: TGTGCCATCAAACGAAACAGGGGGTCGGGAATCGGCTACACCTTC. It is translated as CAIKRNRGSGIGYTF.

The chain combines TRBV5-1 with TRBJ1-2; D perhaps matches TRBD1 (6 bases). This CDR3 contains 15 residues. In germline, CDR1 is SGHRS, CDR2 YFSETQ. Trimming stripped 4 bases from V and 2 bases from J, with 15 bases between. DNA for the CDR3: TGCGCCAGCAGCCCAGGGGATCTGATCAACTATGGCTACACCTTC. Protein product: CASSPGDLINYGYTF.

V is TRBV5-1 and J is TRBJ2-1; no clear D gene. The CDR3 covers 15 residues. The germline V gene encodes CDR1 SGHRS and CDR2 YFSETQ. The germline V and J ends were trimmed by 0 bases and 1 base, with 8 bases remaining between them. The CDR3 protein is CASSLEAGSYNEQFF. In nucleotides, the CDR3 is TGCGCCAGCAGCTTGGAGGCAGGTTCCTACAATGAGCAGTTCTTC.

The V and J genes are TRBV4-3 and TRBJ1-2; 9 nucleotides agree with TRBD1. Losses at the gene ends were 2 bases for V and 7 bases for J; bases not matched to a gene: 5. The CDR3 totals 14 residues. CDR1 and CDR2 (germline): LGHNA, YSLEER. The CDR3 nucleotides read TGCGCCAGCAGCCAAACAGGGGGCGCGTTTGGCTACACCTTC. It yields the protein CASSQTGGAFGYTF.

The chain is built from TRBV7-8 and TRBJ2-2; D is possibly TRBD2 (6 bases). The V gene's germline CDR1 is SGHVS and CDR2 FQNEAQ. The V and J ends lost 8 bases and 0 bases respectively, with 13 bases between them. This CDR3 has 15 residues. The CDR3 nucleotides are TGTGCCAGCTTCCGCGGGACGGCGAACACCGGGGAGCTGTTTTTT. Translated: CASFRGTANTGELFF.

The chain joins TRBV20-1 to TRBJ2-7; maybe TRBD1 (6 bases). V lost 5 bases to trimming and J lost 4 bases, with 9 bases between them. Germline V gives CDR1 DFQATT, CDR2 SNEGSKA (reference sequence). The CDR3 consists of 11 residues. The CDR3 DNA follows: TGCAGTGCTCAACAGGGTTACGAGCAGTACGTC. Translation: CSAQQGYEQYV.

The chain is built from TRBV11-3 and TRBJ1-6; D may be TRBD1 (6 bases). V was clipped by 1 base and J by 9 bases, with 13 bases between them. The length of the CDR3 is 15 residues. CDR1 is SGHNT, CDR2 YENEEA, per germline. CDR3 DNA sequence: TGTGCCAGCAGCTTAGCCAGGGGTAATGGTTCACCCCTCCACTTT. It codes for CASSLARGNGSPLHF.

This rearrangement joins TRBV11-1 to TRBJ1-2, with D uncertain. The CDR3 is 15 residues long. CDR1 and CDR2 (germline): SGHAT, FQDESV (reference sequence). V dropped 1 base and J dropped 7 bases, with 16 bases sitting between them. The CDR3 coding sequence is TGTGCCAGCAGCTTAGAGGATGGAGGGCGCATTGGCTACACCTTC. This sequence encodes CASSLEDGGRIGYTF.

Written as DNA, the CDR3 is TGTGCCAGCAGTGTTGACAGGGGAGATCAGCCCCAGCATTTT. Translated: CASSVDRGDQPQHF. The V gene is TRBV2, the J gene TRBJ1-5, with 8 nucleotides matching TRBD1. With 4 bases clipped from V and 5 bases from J, the junction kept 4 bases outside the gene matches. The CDR3 covers 14 residues. The germline V gene has CDR1 SNHLY and CDR2 FYNNEI.

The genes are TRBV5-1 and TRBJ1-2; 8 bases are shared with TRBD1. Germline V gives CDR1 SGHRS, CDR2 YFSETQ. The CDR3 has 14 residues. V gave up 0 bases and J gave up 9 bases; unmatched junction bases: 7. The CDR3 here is CASSLAAGGRSYTF. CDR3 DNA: TGCGCCAGCAGCTTGGCGGCAGGGGGCCGTAGCTACACCTTC.

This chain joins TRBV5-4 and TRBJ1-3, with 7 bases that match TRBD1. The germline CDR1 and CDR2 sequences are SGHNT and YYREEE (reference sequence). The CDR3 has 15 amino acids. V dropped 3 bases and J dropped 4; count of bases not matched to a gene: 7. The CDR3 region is CASSSQGREGNTIYF. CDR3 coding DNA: TGTGCCAGCAGCTCACAGGGGAGAGAAGGAAACACCATATATTTT.